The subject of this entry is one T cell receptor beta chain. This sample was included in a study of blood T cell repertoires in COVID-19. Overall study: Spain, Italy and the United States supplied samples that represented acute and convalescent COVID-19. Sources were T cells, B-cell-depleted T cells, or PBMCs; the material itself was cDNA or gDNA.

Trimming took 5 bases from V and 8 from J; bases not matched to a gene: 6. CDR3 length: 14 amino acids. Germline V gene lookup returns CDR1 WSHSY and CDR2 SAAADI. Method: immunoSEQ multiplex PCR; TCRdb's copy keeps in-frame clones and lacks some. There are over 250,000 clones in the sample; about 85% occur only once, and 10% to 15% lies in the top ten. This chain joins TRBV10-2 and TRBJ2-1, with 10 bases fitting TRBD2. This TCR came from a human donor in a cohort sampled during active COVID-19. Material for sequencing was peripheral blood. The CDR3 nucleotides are TGCGCCAGCAGTCAGCGGGAGGGCCCCCATGAGCAGTTCTTC. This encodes CASSQREGPHEQFF.